This passage covers 2 T cell receptor beta chains from one sample sequenced in a study of T cells after yellow fever vaccination. TCRdb called the 5' RACE reads again in MiXCR, with one record for every CDR3 protein. The table lists 250,000 to 350,000 distinct CDR3 sequences, 3.5% to 4.5% of them singletons. The sample in question was PBMCs, obtained 15 days after the yellow fever booster vaccination. The receptors derive from a young man who received the YFV17D yellow fever vaccine.

This clonotype was recorded at least ten times. The V gene is TRBV12-3 or TRBV12-4, the J gene TRBJ1-6; tentatively, D is TRBD1 (5 bases). This CDR3 contains 14 residues. V was shortened by 7 bases and J by 9 bases, with 16 bases between the two germline ends. CDR3: CASTSDHRLSPLHF. The CDR3 nucleotides read TGTGCCAGCACCTCCGACCACAGGCTTTCACCCCTCCACTTT.

The table lists this clonotype with many counts. The rearrangement links TRBV5-6 to TRBJ2-2; 9 nucleotides align to TRBD1. This CDR3 has 16 amino acids. Unmatched junction bases numbered 8, after V lost 4 bases and J lost 4 bases. Germline assignment: CDR1 SGHDT and CDR2 YYEEEE. CDR3 in DNA: TGTGCCAGCAGCCCGCATGGGGACAGGGTCACCGGGGAGCTGTTTTTT. Translated, it gives CASSPHGDRVTGELFF.